Described below is a single T cell receptor beta chain sequence and its context. The antigen this receptor binds is unknown. The record has no base qualities; no much larger clone is one base away. The sample belongs to a study of blood T cell repertoires in COVID-19 (dated by TCRdb to 2018 to 2020). Turning to the overall study: Samples covering the acute and convalescent phases of COVID-19 were provided by collaborators in the United States, Italy and Spain. The prospective study material was composed of cDNA or gDNA derived from T cells, B-cell-depleted T cells, or PBMCs. The dataset comprised deeply sampled blood TCRbeta repertoires from subjects exposed to, actively infected with, or recovered from COVID-19. The repertoires were released in a freely available public database intended as a resource for research on the immune response to SARS-CoV-2. The samples were drawn from the first 160 participants of the ongoing ImmuneRACE study and from 1,254 subjects provided by 6 global collaborators. Nearly every sample came with metadata listing a de-identified subject ID, COVID-19 status, age in years and sex. Where available, HLA class I and class II types were taken from metadata supplied by the sample provider and were not determined by assay-based typing. Study-wide conclusions, independent of this receptor: The quantity of clinical and demographic metadata differed by source and by participant and was supplied without curation.

Collaborating institutions collected whole blood in K2EDTA tubes following their own protocols. For TCRbeta analysis, collaborators shipped samples in one of three forms: frozen whole blood, isolated PBMCs, or DNA extracted from either of those sample types. Clipping removes 8 bases from V and 4 bases from J, with 8 as the unmatched junction base count. Reading the germline V gene gives CDR1 MNHEY and CDR2 SVGAGI. The CDR3 spans 14 residues, from the cysteine through the phenylalanine. Of all the DNA, just the CDR3 is kept, 42 bases in frame from base 1. The immunoSEQ Assay, a bias-controlled multiplex PCR, was used to amplify TCRbeta CDR3 regions from genomic DNA. Under the source paper's analysis protocol: The number of nucleated cells in each sample was estimated by amplification of reference gene primers within the assay. To quantify the absolute abundance of each unique TCRbeta CDR3 rearrangement, sequence reads were collapsed and filtered. Productive Simpson clonality was computed per sample as the square root of Simpson's diversity index over productive rearrangements. TCRdb holds this immuneACCESS table with in-frame rearrangements only. Some clones are missing; in checked studies, unresolved V genes explain under half, and the rest has no known cause. The V and J calls and clone size were taken over from that table, and D and trimming were inferred from the DNA. This sample is represented by 90,000 or so clones; about 71% of them were singletons. The leading ten clones occupy around 24% of the sample.

Recombination joined TRBV6-5 with TRBJ2-1; the junction holds 7 bases that match TRBD1. The sequence came from a woman aged 55-69 years in a cohort sampled during active or convalescent COVID-19. Sequencing was carried out using peripheral blood. The CDR3 region reads CASPETGQYNEQFF. The nucleotide sequence is given as TGTGCCAGCCCCGAGACAGGGCAGTACAATGAGCAGTTCTTC.